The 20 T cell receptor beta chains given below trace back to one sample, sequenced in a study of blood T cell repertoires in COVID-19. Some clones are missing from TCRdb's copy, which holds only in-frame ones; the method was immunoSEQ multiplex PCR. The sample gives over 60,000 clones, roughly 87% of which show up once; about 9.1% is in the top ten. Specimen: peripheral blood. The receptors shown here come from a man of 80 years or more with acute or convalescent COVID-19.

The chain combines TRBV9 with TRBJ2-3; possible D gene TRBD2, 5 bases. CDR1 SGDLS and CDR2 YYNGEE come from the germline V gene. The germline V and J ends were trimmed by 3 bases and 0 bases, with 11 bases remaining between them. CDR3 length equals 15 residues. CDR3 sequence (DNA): TGTGCCAGCAGCGCTAGCAGCTTTAGCACAGATACGCAGTATTTT. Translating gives CASSASSFSTDTQYF.

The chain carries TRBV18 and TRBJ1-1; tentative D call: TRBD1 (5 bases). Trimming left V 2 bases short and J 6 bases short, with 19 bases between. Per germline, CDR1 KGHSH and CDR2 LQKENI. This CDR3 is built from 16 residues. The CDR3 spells CASSPGDSNLGAEAFF. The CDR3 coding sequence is TGTGCCAGCTCACCAGGGGACTCAAATTTAGGGGCTGAAGCTTTCTTT.

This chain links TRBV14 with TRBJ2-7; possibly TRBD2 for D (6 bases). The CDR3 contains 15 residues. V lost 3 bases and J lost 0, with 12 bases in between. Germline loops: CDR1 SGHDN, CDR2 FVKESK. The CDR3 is CASSQGLFSSYEQYF. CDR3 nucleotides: TGTGCCAGCAGCCAGGGACTTTTCAGCTCCTACGAGCAGTACTTC. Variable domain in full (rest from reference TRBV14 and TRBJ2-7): EAGVTQFPSHSVIEKGQTVTLRCDPISGHDNLYWYRRVMGKEIKFLLHFVKESKQDESGMPNNRFLAERTGGTYSTLKVQPAELEDSGVYFCASSQGLFSSYEQYFGPGTRLTVT.

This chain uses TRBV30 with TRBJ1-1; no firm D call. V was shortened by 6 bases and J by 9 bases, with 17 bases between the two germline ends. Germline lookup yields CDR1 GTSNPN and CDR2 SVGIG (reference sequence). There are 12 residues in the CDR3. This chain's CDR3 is CACLPESRKAFF. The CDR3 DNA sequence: TGTGCCTGCCTCCCTGAGAGTCGTAAAGCTTTCTTT.

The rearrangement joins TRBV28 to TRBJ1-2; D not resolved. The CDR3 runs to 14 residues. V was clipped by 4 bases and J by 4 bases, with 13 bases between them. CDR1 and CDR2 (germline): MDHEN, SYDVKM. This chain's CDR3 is CASSSYPDSYGYTF. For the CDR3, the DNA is TGTGCCAGCAGTTCCTACCCGGACTCCTATGGCTACACCTTC.

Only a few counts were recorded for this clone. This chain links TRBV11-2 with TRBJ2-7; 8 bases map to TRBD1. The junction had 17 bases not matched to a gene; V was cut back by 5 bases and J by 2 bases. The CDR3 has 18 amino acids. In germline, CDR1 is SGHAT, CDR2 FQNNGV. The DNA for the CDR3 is TGTGCCAGCAGCCGAGCGGTCCAAAGGACAGGGAGCGCCTACGAGCAGTACTTC. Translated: CASSRAVQRTGSAYEQYF.

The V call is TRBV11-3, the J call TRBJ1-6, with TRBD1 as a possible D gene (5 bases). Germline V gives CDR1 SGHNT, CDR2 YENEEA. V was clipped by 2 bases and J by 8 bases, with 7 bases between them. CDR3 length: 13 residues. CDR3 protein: CASSLQGDSPLHF. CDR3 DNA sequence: TGTGCCAGCAGCTTACAGGGTGATTCACCCCTCCACTTT.

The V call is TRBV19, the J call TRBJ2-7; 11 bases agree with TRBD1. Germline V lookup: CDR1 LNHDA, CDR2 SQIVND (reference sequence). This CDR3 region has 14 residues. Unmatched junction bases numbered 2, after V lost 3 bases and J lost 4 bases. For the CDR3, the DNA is TGTGCCAGTAGTATCGGGACAGGGGGGTACGAGCAGTACTTC. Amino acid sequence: CASSIGTGGYEQYF. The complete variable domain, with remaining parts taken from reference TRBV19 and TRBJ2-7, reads DGGITQSPKYLFRKEGQNVTLSCEQNLNHDAMYWYRQDPGQGLRLIYYSQIVNDFQKGDIAEGYSVSREKKESFPLTVTSAQKNPTAFYLCASSIGTGGYEQYFGPGTRLTVT.

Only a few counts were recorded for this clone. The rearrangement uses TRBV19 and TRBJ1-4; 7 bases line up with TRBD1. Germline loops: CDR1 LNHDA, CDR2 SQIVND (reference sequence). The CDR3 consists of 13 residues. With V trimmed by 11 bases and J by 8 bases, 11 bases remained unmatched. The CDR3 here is CAGSGTVGEKLFF. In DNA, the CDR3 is TGTGCCGGATCCGGGACAGTTGGAGAAAAACTGTTTTTT.

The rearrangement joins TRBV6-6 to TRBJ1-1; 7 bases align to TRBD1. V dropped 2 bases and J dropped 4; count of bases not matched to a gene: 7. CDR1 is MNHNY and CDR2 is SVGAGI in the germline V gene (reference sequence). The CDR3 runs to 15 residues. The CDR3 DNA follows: TGTGCCAGCAGTTACATTCAGACAGGGTCCACTGAAGCTTTCTTT. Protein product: CASSYIQTGSTEAFF.

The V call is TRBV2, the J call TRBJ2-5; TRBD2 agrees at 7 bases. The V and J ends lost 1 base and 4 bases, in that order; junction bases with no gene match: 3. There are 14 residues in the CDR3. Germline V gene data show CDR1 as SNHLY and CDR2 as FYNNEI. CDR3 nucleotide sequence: TGTGCCAGCAGTGAAGTCAGGGAGGGAGAGACCCAGTACTTC. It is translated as CASSEVREGETQYF. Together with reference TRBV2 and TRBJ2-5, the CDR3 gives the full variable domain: EPEVTQTPSHQVTQMGQEVILRCVPISNHLYFYWYRQILGQKVEFLVSFYNNEISEKSEIFDDQFSVERPDGSNFTLKIRSTKLEDSAMYFCASSEVREGETQYFGPGTRLLVL.

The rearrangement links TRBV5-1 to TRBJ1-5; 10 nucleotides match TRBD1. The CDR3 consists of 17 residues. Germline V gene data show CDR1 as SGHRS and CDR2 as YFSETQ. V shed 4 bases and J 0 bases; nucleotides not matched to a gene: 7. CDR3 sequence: CASSSGQGDYSNQPQHF. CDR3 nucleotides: TGCGCCAGCAGCAGCGGACAGGGGGATTATAGCAATCAGCCCCAGCATTTT.

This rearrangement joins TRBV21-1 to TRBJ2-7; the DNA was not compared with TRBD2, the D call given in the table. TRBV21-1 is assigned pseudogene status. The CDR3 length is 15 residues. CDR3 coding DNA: TGTGCCAGCAGCAAACTAGCGGGGGGGTCCTACGAGCAGTACTTC. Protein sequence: CASSKLAGGSYEQYF.

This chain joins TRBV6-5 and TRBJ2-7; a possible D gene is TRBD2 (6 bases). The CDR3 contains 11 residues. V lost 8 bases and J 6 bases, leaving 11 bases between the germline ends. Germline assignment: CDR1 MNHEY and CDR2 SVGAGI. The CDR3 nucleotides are TGTGCCAGCGGACTATCCAGCGAGCAGTACTTC. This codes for CASGLSSEQYF.

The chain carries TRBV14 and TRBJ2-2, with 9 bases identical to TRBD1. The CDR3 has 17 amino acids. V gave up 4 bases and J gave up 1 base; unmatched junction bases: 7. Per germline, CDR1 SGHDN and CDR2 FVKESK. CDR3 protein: CASSPPPGQGNTGELFF. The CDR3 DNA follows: TGTGCCAGCAGCCCTCCTCCGGGACAGGGGAACACCGGGGAGCTGTTTTTT.

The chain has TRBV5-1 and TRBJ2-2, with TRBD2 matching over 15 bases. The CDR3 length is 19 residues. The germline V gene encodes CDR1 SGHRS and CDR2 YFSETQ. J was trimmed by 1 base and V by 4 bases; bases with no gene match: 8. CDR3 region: CASSQTGLAGGLNTGELFF. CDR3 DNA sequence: TGCGCCAGCAGCCAGACGGGACTAGCGGGAGGCCTGAACACCGGGGAGCTGTTTTTT.

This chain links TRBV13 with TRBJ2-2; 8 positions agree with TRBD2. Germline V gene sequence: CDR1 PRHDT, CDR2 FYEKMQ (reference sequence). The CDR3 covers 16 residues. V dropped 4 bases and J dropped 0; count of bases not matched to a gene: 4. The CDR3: CASSSTSGANTGELFF. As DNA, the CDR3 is TGTGCCAGCAGCTCCACTAGCGGAGCGAACACCGGGGAGCTGTTTTTT.

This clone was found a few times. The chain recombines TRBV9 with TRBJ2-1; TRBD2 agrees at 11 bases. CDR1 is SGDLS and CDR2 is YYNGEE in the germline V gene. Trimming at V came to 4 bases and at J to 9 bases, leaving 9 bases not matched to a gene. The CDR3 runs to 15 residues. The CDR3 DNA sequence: TGTGCCAGCAGCCTCAAGACTAGCGGGAAGGGTGAGCAGTTCTTC. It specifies CASSLKTSGKGEQFF.

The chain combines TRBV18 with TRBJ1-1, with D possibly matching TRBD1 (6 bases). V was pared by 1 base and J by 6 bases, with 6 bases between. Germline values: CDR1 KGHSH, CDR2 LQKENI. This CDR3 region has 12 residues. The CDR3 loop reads CASSPQGAEAFF. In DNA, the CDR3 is TGTGCCAGCTCACCACAGGGGGCTGAAGCTTTCTTT.

This chain's CDR3 is CAWQGPTEAFF. The CDR3 nucleotides read TGTGCCTGGCAGGGGCCCACTGAAGCTTTCTTT. This chain links TRBV30 with TRBJ1-1; D is perhaps TRBD1 (6 bases). Trimming removed 5 bases from V and 4 bases from J, with 8 bases in between. This CDR3 is 11 amino acids long. Germline CDR1 reads GTSNPN; CDR2 reads SVGIG (reference sequence).